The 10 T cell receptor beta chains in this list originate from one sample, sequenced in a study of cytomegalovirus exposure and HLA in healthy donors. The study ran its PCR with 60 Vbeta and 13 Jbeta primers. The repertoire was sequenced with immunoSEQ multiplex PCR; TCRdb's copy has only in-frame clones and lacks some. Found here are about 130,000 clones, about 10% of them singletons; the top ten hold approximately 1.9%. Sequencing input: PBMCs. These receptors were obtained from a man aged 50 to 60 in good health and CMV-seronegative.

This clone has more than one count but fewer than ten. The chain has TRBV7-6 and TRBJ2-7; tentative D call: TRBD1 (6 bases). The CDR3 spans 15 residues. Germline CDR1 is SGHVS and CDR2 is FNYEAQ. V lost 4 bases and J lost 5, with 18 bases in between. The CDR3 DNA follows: TGTGCCAGCAGCTCGAAACAGGGATATTTCGACGAGCAGTACTTC. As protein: CASSSKQGYFDEQYF.

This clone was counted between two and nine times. The CDR3 bases are TGTGCCAGCAGTTATGACAGGGCGAACACTGAAGCTTTCTTT. This sequence encodes CASSYDRANTEAFF. The chain links TRBV6-5 to TRBJ1-1; 7 bases are shared with TRBD1. The CDR3 loop spans 14 amino acids. Per germline, CDR1 MNHEY and CDR2 SVGAGI. V trimming: 3 bases; J trimming: 1 base; junction bases outside the gene matches: 2.

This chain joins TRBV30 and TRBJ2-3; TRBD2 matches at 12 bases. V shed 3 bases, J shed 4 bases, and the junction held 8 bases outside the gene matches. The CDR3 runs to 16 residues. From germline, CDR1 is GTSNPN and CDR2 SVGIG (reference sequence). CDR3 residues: CAWSQGLAGGADTQYF. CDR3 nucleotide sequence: TGTGCCTGGAGCCAGGGACTAGCGGGTGGGGCAGATACGCAGTATTTT.

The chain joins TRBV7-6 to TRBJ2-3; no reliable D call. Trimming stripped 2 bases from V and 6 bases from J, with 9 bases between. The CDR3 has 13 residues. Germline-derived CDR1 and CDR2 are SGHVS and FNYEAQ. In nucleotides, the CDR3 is TGTGCCAGCAGCTTACTAGGAATGGATACGCAGTATTTT. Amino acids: CASSLLGMDTQYF.

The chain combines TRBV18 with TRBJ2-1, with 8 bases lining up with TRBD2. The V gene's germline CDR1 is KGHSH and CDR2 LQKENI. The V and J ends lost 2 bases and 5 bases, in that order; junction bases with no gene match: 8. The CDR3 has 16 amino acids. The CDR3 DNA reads TGTGCCAGCTCACCATCGGGTAGCGGGAAGGACAATGAGCAGTTCTTC. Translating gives CASSPSGSGKDNEQFF. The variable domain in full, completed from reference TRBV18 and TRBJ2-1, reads NAGVMQNPRHLVRRRGQEARLRCSPMKGHSHVYWYRQLPEEGLKFMVYLQKENIIDESGMPKERFSAEFPKEGPSILRIQQVVRGDSAAYFCASSPSGSGKDNEQFFGPGTRLTVL.

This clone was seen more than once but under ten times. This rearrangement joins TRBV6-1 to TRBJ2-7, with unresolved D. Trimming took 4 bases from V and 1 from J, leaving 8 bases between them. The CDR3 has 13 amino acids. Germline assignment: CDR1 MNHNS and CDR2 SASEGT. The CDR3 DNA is TGTGCCAGCAGTGGGTCTGCGTCCTACGAGCAGTACTTC. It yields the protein CASSGSASYEQYF.

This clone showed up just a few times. The CDR3 loop reads CASSRYSGSYNEQFF. CDR3 bases: TGTGCCAGCAGCCGATATAGCGGGAGCTACAATGAGCAGTTCTTC. The gene calls are TRBV6-5 and TRBJ2-1, with TRBD2 identical over 9 bases. Germline trimming cut 6 bases from V and 3 bases from J; bases unmatched to any gene: 6. CDR3 length: 15 residues. Germline assignment: CDR1 MNHEY and CDR2 SVGAGI.

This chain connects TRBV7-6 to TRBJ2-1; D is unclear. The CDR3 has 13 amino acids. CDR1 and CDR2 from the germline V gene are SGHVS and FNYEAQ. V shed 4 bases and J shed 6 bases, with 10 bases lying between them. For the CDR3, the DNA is TGTGCCAGCAGCTCTCTAAACGGCAATGAGCAGTTCTTC. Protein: CASSSLNGNEQFF.

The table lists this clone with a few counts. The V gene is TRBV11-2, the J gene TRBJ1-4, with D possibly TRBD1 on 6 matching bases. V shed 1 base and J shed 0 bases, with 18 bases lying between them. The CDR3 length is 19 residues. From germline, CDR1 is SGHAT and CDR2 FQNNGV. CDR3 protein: CASSLGIRDKGATNEKLFF. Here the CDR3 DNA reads TGTGCCAGCAGCTTAGGAATCCGGGACAAGGGTGCAACTAATGAAAAACTGTTTTTT.

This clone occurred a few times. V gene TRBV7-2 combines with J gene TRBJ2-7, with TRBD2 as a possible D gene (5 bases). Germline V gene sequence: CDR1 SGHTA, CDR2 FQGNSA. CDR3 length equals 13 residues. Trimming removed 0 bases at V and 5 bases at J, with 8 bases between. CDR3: CASSLARANEQYF. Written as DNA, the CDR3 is TGTGCCAGCAGCTTAGCGCGGGCGAACGAGCAGTACTTC.